This T cell receptor (beta chain) appears in the sequencing data of a study of control samples from healthy donors and cancer patients. The data were produced by immunoSEQ multiplex PCR, yet TCRdb's version contains in-frame clones alone and is incomplete. Of about 140,000 clones listed, approximately 86% are singletons. V was pared by 3 bases and J by 0 bases, with 9 bases between. From germline, CDR1 is SGHNT and CDR2 YYREEE (reference sequence). The CDR3 is 14 amino acids. This clone was seen a single time. The sequencing sample was made of blood. The receptor's source is a woman aged 25 to 39 in good health. The chain uses TRBV5-4 and TRBJ1-1; D remains unclear. In nucleotides, the CDR3 is TGTGCCAGCAGCTCGAACACGTTGAACACTGAAGCTTTCTTT. It yields the protein CASSSNTLNTEAFF.